The present entry profiles one T cell receptor (beta chain) with its context. The antigen is unknown. This record comes from a study of graft-versus-host responses after intestinal transplantation. Study-level information: Multivisceral, liver-intestinal, or isolated intestinal transplants were received by the recipients. Uniformly, recipients were administered anti-thymocyte globulin induction with subsequent tacrolimus and steroids for around three years.

Notes on the study in general: GvH clone levels peaked in circulation, and this peak was associated with early post-transplant HvG declines.

Some clones are missing from TCRdb's copy, which holds only in-frame ones; the method was immunoSEQ multiplex PCR. The sample contains 90,000 to 150,000 clones, 90% to 95% of which appear only once. The sequence derives from a human donor who received an intestinal transplant. Specimen: unstimulated CD4+ T cells sorted from spleen or lymph node cells, collected before intestinal transplant.

CDR3 DNA sequence: TGTGCCAGCTCACCAGGGTTTGGACAGGTGAGATACGAGCAGTACTTC. It translates to CASSPGFGQVRYEQYF. V and J are TRBV18 and TRBJ2-7; 7 nucleotides align to TRBD1. Per germline, CDR1 KGHSH and CDR2 LQKENI. With V trimmed by 2 bases and J by 4 bases, 11 bases remained unmatched. The CDR3 spans 16 residues.